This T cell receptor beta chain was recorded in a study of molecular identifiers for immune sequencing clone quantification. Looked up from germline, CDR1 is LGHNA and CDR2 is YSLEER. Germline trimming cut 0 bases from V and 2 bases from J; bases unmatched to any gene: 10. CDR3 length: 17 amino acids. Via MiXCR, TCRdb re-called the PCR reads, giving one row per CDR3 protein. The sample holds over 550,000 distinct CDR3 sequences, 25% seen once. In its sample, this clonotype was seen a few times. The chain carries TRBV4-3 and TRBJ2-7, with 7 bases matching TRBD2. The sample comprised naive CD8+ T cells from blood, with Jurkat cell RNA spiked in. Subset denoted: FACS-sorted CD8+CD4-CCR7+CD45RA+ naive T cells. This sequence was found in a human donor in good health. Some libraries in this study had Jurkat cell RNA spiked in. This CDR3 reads CASSQDVSGFSTYEQYF. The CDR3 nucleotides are TGCGCCAGCAGCCAAGATGTTAGCGGGTTTTCCACCTACGAGCAGTACTTC.